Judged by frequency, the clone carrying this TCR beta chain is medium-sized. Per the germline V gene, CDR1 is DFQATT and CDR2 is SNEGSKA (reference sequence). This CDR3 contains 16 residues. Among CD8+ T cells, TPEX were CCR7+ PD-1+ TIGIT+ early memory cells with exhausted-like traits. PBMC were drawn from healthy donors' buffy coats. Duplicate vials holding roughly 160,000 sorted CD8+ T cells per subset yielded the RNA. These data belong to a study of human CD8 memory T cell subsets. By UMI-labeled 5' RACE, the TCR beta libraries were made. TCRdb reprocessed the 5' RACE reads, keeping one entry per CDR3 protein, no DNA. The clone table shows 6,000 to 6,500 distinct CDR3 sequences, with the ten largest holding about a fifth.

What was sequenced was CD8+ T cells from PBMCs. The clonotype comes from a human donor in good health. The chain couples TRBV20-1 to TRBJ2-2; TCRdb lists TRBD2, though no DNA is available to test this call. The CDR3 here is CSATGLAGGLTGELFF.